This is a list of T cell receptor beta chains from one sample in a study of T-cell reconstitution after alpha-beta-depleted transplantation in children. TCRdb reanalysed the PCR reads using MiXCR and keeps one entry per CDR3 protein. This table has hundreds of thousands of distinct CDR3 sequences, 9.5% to 13% appearing once. Sequencing was performed on peripheral blood, taken 180 days after TCRalphabeta/CD19-depleted stem cell transplant. Every receptor here comes from a male patient aged 2 to 9 who had a stem cell transplant for chronic granulomatous disease, so the T cells may come from the graft donor. Each CDR3 is given with its conserved first and last residue. D genes are given only for firm matches. The listing skips clone size in some rows; elsewhere it reads once, few, many or a size class.

TRBV7-2	TRBJ1-5	16	TRBD1	many	TGTGCCAGCAGCGTTCGCCCCGGGACAGCAGATCAGCCCCAGCATTTT	CASSVRPGTADQPQHF
TRBV5-1	TRBJ2-7	16	-	many	TGCGCCAGCAGCCCTAGACCGGGGCCAATACCCTACGAGCAGTACTTC	CASSPRPGPIPYEQYF
TRBV20-1	TRBJ1-6	13	-	many	TGCAGTGCTAGAGCTTCCGTGAATTCACCCCTCCACTTT	CSARASVNSPLHF
TRBV5-5	TRBJ2-1	16	TRBD1	many	TGTGCCAGCAGCTTTCCCGCCGGGACAGGGGACAATGAGCAGTTCTTC	CASSFPAGTGDNEQFF
TRBV5-6	TRBJ2-7	15	-	many	TGTGCCAGCAGCCGTTCCCGGACAGCCTCCTACGAGCAGTACTTC	CASSRSRTASYEQYF
TRBV4-1	TRBJ1-2	14	TRBD1	many	TGCGCCAGCAGCCAGATGGACAGGGGGTATGGCTACACCTTC	CASSQMDRGYGYTF
TRBV20-1	TRBJ2-1	14	TRBD2	many	TGCAGTGCTAGAGATATCCTAGCGGGGTATGAGCAGTTCTTC	CSARDILAGYEQFF
TRBV20-1	TRBJ1-5	13	-	many	TGCAGTGCTAGGGCGGGGAATGTTCAGCCCCAGCATTTT	CSARAGNVQPQHF
TRBV4-2	TRBJ2-7	13	-	many	TGTGCCAGCAGCCAACCCCAGGGGCTCGAGCAGTACTTC	CASSQPQGLEQYF
TRBV30	TRBJ2-2	16	TRBD1	-	TGTGCCTGGAGTGTAAGGAGTTACAGGGGGCGAGGGGAGCTGTTTTTT	CAWSVRSYRGRGELFF
TRBV20-1	TRBJ2-7	15	-	many	TGCAGTGCTAGTTGGGGACCTCCAACTTCCTACGAGCAGTACTTC	CSASWGPPTSYEQYF
TRBV20-1	TRBJ2-7	16	TRBD1	many	TGCAGTGCTAGAGGCCCGTATGGGACAGGGTCCTACGAGCAGTACTTC	CSARGPYGTGSYEQYF
TRBV20-1	TRBJ2-1	15	TRBD2	many	TGCAGTGCTAGGAGCGGGGGGACCGCCTACAATGAGCAGTTCTTC	CSARSGGTAYNEQFF
TRBV7-6	TRBJ2-1	13	-	many	TGTGCCAGCAGCTTACGGTCTGCTTATGAGCAGTTCTTC	CASSLRSAYEQFF
TRBV6-5	TRBJ1-4	14	-	many	TGTGCCAGCAGTTACTCGGGACAAAATGAAAAACTGTTTTTT	CASSYSGQNEKLFF
TRBV19	TRBJ1-2	16	-	-	TGTGCCAGTAAAAGGGGTCGGGCACAGTACGTCTATAGCTACACCTTC	CASKRGRAQYVYSYTF